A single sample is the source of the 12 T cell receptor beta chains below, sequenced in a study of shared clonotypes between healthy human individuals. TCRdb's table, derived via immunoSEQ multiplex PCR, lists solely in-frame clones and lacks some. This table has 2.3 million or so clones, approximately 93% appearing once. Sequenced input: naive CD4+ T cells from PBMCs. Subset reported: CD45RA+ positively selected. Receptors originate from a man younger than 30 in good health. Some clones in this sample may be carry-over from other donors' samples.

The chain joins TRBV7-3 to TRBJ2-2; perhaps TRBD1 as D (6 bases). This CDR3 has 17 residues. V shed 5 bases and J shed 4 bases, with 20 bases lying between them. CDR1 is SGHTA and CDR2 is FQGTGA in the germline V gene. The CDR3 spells CASSPLGQFSSTGELFF. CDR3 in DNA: TGTGCCAGCAGCCCCCTCGGACAGTTTTCAAGCACCGGGGAGCTGTTTTTT.

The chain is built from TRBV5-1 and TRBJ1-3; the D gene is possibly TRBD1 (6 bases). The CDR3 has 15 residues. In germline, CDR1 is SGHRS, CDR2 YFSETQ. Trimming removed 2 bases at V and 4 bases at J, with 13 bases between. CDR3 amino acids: CASSFETGSGNTIYF. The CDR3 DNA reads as TGCGCCAGCAGCTTTGAAACAGGGTCCGGAAACACCATATATTTT.

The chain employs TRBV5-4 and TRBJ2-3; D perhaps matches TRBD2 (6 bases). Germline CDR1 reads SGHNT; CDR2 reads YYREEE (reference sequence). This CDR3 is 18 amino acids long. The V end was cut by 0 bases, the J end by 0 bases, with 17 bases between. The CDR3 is CASSLAGLAAPSTDTQYF. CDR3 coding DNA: TGTGCCAGCAGCTTGGCCGGTTTAGCGGCTCCTAGCACAGATACGCAGTATTTT.

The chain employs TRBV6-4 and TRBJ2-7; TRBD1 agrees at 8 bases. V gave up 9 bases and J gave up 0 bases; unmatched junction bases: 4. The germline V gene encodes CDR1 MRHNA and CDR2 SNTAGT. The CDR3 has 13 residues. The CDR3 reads CASGTGVSYEQYF. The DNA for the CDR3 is TGTGCCAGTGGGACAGGCGTCTCCTACGAGCAGTACTTC.

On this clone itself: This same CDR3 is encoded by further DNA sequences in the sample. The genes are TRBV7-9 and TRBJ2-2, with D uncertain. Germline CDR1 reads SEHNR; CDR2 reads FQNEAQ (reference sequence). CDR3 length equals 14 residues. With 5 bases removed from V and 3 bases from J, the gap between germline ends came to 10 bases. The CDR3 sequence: CASSLGAYTGELFF. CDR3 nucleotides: TGTGCCAGCAGCCTCGGAGCGTACACCGGGGAGCTGTTTTTT. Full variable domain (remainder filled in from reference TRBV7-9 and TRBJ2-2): DTGVSQNPRHKITKRGQNVTFRCDPISEHNRLYWYRQTLGQGPEFLTYFQNEAQLEKSRLLSDRFSAERPKGSFSTLEIQRTEQGDSAMYLCASSLGAYTGELFFGEGSRLTVL.

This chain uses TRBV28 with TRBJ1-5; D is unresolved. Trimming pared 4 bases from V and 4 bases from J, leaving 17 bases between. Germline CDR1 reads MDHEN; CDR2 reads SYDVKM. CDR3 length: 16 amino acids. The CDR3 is CASSSPYLTINQPQHF. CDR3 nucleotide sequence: TGTGCCAGCAGTTCGCCGTATTTGACGATAAATCAGCCCCAGCATTTT.

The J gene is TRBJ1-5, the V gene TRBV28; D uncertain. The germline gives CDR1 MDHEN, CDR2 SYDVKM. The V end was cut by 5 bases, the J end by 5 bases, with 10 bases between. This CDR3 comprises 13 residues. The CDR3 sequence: CASSPPRYQPQHF. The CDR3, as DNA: TGTGCCAGCAGTCCCCCCAGGTATCAGCCCCAGCATTTT.

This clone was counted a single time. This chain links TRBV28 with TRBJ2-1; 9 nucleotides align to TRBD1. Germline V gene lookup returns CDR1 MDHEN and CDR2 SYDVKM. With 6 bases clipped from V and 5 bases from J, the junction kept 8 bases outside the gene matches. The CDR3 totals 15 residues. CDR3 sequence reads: CASRSTGTGHNEQFF. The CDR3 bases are TGTGCCAGCAGGTCGACCGGGACAGGGCACAATGAGCAGTTCTTC. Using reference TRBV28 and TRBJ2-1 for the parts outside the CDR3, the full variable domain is DVKVTQSSRYLVKRTGEKVFLECVQDMDHENMFWYRQDPGLGLRLIYFSYDVKMKEKGDIPEGYSVSREKKERFSLILESASTNQTSMYLCASRSTGTGHNEQFFGPGTRLTVL.

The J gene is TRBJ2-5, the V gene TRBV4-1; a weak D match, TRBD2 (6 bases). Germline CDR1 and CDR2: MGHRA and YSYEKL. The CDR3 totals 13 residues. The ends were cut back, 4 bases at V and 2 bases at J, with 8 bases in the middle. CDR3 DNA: TGCGCCAGCAGCCTAGGACTACAAGAGACCCAGTACTTC. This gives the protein CASSLGLQETQYF.

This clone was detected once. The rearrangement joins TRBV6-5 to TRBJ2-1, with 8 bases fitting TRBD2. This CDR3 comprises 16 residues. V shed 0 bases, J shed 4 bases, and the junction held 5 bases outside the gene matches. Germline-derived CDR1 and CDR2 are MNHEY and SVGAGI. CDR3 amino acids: CASSYSDASGYNEQFF. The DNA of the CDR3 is TGTGCCAGCAGTTACTCCGATGCTAGCGGGTACAATGAGCAGTTCTTC.

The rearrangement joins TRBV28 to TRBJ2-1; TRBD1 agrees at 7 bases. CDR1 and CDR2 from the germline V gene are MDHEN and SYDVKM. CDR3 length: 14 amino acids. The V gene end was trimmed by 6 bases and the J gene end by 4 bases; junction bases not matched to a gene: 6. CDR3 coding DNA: TGTGCCAGCAGGGGCGCGGACAGGTACAATGAGCAGTTCTTC. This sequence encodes CASRGADRYNEQFF.

CDR3: CASSLAPEAPDTQYF. DNA of the CDR3: TGCGCCAGCAGCTTGGCACCGGAGGCCCCAGATACGCAGTATTTT. V usage is TRBV5-1 and J usage is TRBJ2-3; possible D gene TRBD2, 5 bases. The CDR3 is 15 residues long. Trimming stripped 0 bases from V and 4 bases from J, with 12 bases between. Germline V gene sequence: CDR1 SGHRS, CDR2 YFSETQ.